The 7 T cell receptor beta chains listed next were all sequenced from one sample in a study of CD8 T cells in Susac syndrome. The RNA input was about 0.45 to 1 ug, and it was reverse transcribed with random hexamers. Each CDR3 protein gets one entry after TCRdb re-called the immunoSEQ multiplex PCR reads with MiXCR. The sample consists of about 150,000 distinct CDR3 sequences, 85% to 95% of them appearing once. The sample was CD4+ T cells from PBMCs. These TCRs come from a human donor with multiple sclerosis.

The chain links TRBV7-9 to TRBJ2-7; the match to TRBD2 covers 7 bases. Germline V gives CDR1 SEHNR, CDR2 FQNEAQ (reference sequence). The CDR3 consists of 16 residues. The V and J ends lost 2 bases and 2 bases, in that order; junction bases with no gene match: 9. As DNA, the CDR3 is TGTGCCAGCAGCTTATCCCCGACAGCGGGGCCCTACGAGCAGTACTTC. Its translation is CASSLSPTAGPYEQYF.

A single count supports this clonotype. V gene TRBV7-3 combines with J gene TRBJ2-3; no reliable D call. The CDR3 sequence is 12 residues long. The V end lost 2 bases, the J end lost 4 bases, and 4 bases lay between the germline ends. The germline V gene has CDR1 SGHTA and CDR2 FQGTGA. The chain's CDR3 is CASSLPADTQYF. CDR3 DNA: TGTGCCAGCAGCTTACCCGCAGATACGCAGTATTTT.

The V call is TRBV5-1, the J call TRBJ2-7; D remains unclear. The V end was cut by 1 base, the J end by 5 bases, with 16 bases between. This CDR3 is 15 amino acids long. CDR1 is SGHRS, CDR2 YFSETQ, per germline. CDR3 in DNA: TGCGCCAGCAGCTTGTCGGACCACCCCGCGGACGAGCAGTACTTC. Translating it yields CASSLSDHPADEQYF.

This chain uses TRBV29-1 with TRBJ2-7; 10 bases are a match to TRBD2. The V gene end was trimmed by 6 bases and the J gene end by 7 bases; junction bases not matched to a gene: 21. CDR3 length: 17 residues. Germline V gene lookup returns CDR1 SQVTM and CDR2 ANQGSEA. CDR3 loop: CSVRASSGSLFVREQYF. Written as DNA, the CDR3 is TGCAGCGTCAGAGCCTCTAGCGGGAGTTTGTTTGTGAGGGAGCAGTACTTC.

This clonotype was seen just once. The rearrangement uses TRBV24-1 and TRBJ2-1, with 7 bases that match TRBD1. CDR1 is KGHDR and CDR2 is SFDVKD in the germline V gene. The CDR3 has 16 residues. With V trimmed by 7 bases and J by 0 bases, 8 bases remained unmatched. The CDR3 loop reads CATRGADRASYNEQFF. The CDR3 DNA sequence: TGTGCCACCAGGGGCGCTGACAGGGCCTCCTACAATGAGCAGTTCTTC.

This chain uses TRBV20-1 with TRBJ2-7; 10 bases map to TRBD1. The CDR3 runs 19 residues. V shed 2 bases and J 1 base; nucleotides not matched to a gene: 17. The germline V gene encodes CDR1 DFQATT and CDR2 SNEGSKA (reference sequence). The CDR3 protein is CSARTLTGQGIGRSYEQYF. CDR3 nucleotide sequence: TGCAGTGCTAGAACATTAACGGGACAGGGGATTGGGCGTTCCTACGAGCAGTACTTC.

A single count supports this clonotype. CDR3 region: CASSVKRGLPDTQYF. In nucleotides, the CDR3 is TGTGCCAGCAGTGTTAAGCGGGGGCTTCCAGATACGCAGTATTTT. J is TRBJ2-3 and V is TRBV2, with 8 bases fitting TRBD2. CDR1 is SNHLY and CDR2 is FYNNEI in the germline V gene. The junction had 7 bases not matched to a gene; V was cut back by 4 bases and J by 4 bases. The CDR3 contains 15 residues.